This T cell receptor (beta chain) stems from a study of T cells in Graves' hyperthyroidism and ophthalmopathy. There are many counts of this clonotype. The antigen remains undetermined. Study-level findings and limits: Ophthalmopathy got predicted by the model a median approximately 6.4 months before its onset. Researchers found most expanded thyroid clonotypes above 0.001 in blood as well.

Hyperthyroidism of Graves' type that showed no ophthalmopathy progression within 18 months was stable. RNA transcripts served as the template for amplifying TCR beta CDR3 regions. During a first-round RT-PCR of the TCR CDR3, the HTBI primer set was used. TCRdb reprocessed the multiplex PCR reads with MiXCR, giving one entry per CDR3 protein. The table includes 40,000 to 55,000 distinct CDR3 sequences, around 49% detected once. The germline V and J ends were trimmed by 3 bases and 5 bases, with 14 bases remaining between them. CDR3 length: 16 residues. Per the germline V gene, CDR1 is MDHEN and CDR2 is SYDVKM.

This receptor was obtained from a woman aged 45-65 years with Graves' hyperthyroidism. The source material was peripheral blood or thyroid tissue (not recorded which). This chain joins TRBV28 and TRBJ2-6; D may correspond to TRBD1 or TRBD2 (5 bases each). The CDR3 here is CASSFGGELRANVLTF. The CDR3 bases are TGTGCCAGCAGTTTTGGGGGTGAGTTACGGGCCAACGTCCTGACTTTC.